This T cell receptor beta chain emerged from a study of cytomegalovirus exposure and HLA in healthy donors. Amplification used 60 Vbeta primers and 13 Jbeta primers. Clones were read by immunoSEQ multiplex PCR, and TCRdb kept only the in-frame ones, dropping some. The listing contains 70,000 or so clones. Points on this clone: The antigen is unknown.

Study-wide points: As a later analysis revealed, the rate of TCR association differed by HLA locus, with DRB1 most and HLA-C fewest. The classifier was said to identify cytomegalovirus status with high specificity and sensitivity.

The receptor's source is a middle-aged man in good health and CMV-seronegative. The source material was PBMCs.

The CDR3 DNA reads as TGTGCCAGCAGCTTTAATAGCGGTGGGGAGACCCAGTACTTC. Residues: CASSFNSGGETQYF. V gene TRBV7-9 combines with J gene TRBJ2-5, with D possibly matching TRBD2 (6 bases). The CDR3 has 14 amino acids. CDR1 is SEHNR, CDR2 FQNEAQ, per germline (reference sequence). Trimming removed 3 bases from V and 5 bases from J, with 13 bases in between.